Included here is one TCR beta chain sequence, with context. This entry comes from a study of blood T cell repertoires in COVID-19. The method was immunoSEQ multiplex PCR; TCRdb's version includes in-frame clones alone and lacks a portion of them. Here the sample spans around 240,000 clones, 75% to 90% being singletons. The germline gives CDR1 SNHLY, CDR2 FYNNEI. The CDR3 covers 13 residues. With 7 bases removed from V and 8 bases from J, the gap between germline ends came to 14 bases. Participants, 18 to 89 years old, spanned fewer than 25 US areas. The rearrangement uses TRBV2 and TRBJ1-4; no clear D. The clonotype comes from a man aged 45-60 years who had been exposed to COVID-19. The sequencing sample was made of PBMCs or T cells enriched from blood (not recorded which). The CDR3 is CASTMNPGEKLFF. CDR3 in DNA: TGTGCCAGCACTATGAACCCGGGGGAAAAACTGTTTTTT.